This record concerns one T cell receptor beta chain sequence. This clonotype has just a few counts. The antigen this receptor binds is unknown. No much larger clone exists at a distance of one base, and base qualities are not known. This sample is drawn from a study of T cells after yellow fever vaccination (dated by TCRdb to between 2017 and 2020). For the study in its entirety: The SMART-Seq v4 Ultra Low Input RNA kit was used to prepare libraries from fractions with low cell numbers. The cohort comprised two healthy male donors, one aged 18 to 30 and one aged 30 to 40 years. To track T-cell clones before and after primary and booster YFV17D yellow fever vaccination, bulk TCR alpha and beta repertoires were sequenced longitudinally. Blood was collected at multiple timepoints before and after primary and secondary immunization, and bulk PBMC replicates and cell subsets were isolated. Points the paper makes about the study in general: Because only two donors were included in the study, the extent to which the findings can be generalized is limited. Most clones expanded after primary vaccination were re-detected after the booster (almost 98% of CD4 and roughly 87% of CD8), suggesting broad memory maintenance. The secondary T-cell response was weaker than the primary response but faster, peaking on day 5 instead of day 15. A small fraction of clonotypes appeared in both the CD4 and CD8 compartments, likely as a result of convergent recombination. Because abundant contaminating clonotypes from the bulk population could be contained in FACS-sorted repertoires, computational filtering was required.

The meaning of the sample's treatment or condition label: live attenuated yellow fever vaccine strain. PBMCs were isolated from peripheral blood using a standard Ficoll-Paque protocol. Dynabeads CD4 and CD8 positive selection kits were used to isolate the CD4 and CD8 T-cell fractions. TriZol was used to extract RNA from bulk PBMCs, from CD4 and CD8 fractions, and from dextramer-positive and dextramer-negative fractions. This sample was sequenced with an Illumina NovaSeq 6000. TCR cDNA was made using 5'RACE template switching, a step that added a universal primer site and unique molecular identifiers. Priming for cDNA synthesis came from both the TCR alpha and TCR beta constant segments. Libraries were amplified in two PCR steps, with sample barcodes and sequencing adapters added in the second step. Libraries were sequenced on Illumina HiSeq 2500 (2x100 bp) or NovaSeq (2x150 bp). The published analysis was carried out like this. MIGEC was used to demultiplex reads and collapse the reads into UMI consensus sequences, and MiXCR was used for V(D)J alignment. Using edgeR on replicate PBMC samples, clonotypes were called vaccine-responding if FDR was below 0.01 and the log2 fold change was above 5 up to day 15. Bulk clonotypes were assigned CD4 or CD8 identity according to which sequenced CD4 or CD8 repertoire held them at higher abundance. TCRdb reprocessed the public reads (quality trimming at Q25 with fastp, clone calling with MiXCR) and kept in-frame beta chains. Duplicate CDR3 protein sequences are folded into a single record with the most common DNA and genes. These V and J calls derive from TCRdb rather than the authors' analysis. In this sample the table shows about 350,000 distinct CDR3 sequences, roughly an eighth of which occur a single time. The ten most abundant clones make up more than 3% of the sample.

The sample consisted of CD4+ T cells sorted from PBMCs, taken 15 days after the yellow fever booster vaccination. This clonotype originated in a man aged 18 to 29 who received the YFV17D yellow fever vaccine.

The CDR3 has the sequence CASSHGGPYSNQPQHF. The nucleotide sequence reads TGTGCCAGCAGCCATGGCGGACCATATAGCAATCAGCCCCAGCATTTT. The chain is assembled from TRBV3-1 and TRBJ1-5; the D gene remains uncertain. For CDR1 and CDR2, the germline V gene (reference sequence) lists LGHDT and YNNKEL. The CDR3 spans 16 residues, from the cysteine through the phenylalanine. Only the CDR3 DNA is retained, 48 bases long and in frame from the first base. V loses 3 bases of germline sequence and J loses 0 bases, and the interval between the two ends is 12 bases.